A selection of T cell receptor beta chains follows, all from one sample in a study of blood T cell repertoires in COVID-19. Libraries were prepared by immunoSEQ multiplex PCR; TCRdb keeps only in-frame clonotypes and omits some of them. This sample has around 200,000 clones, with around four fifths found just once. The sequencing input was peripheral blood. The receptors shown here come from a woman over 75 with active or convalescent COVID-19. CDR3s include the opening cysteine and the closing phenylalanine or tryptophan. The D gene is left open where the match is weak. Rows may omit the clone size; those that give it use once, few, many or a size class.

J | D | size | V | DNA | CDR3
TRBJ2-2 | - | - | TRBV19 | TGTGCCAGTGGGGCCTACAGCCGTAAAAGGACCGGGGAGCTGTTTTTT | CASGAYSRKRTGELFF
TRBJ1-4 | TRBD1 | - | TRBV5-1 | TGCGCCAGCAGCTTGGGGGACAGCGAGGAAAAACTGTTTTTT | CASSLGDSEEKLFF
TRBJ1-5 | - | - | TRBV2 | TGTGCCAGCAGTGAGAGGGAGGTCAATCAGCCCCAGCATTTT | CASSEREVNQPQHF
TRBJ2-3 | - | - | TRBV11-2 | TGTGCCAGCAGCACCGGGATCGGGGTGGCAGATACGCAGTATTTT | CASSTGIGVADTQYF
TRBJ1-1 | TRBD1 | - | TRBV6-5 | TGTGCCAGCGCTTATAATGGACAGGGGAGCACTGAAGCTTTCTTT | CASAYNGQGSTEAFF
TRBJ1-2 | - | - | TRBV2 | TGTGCCAGCAGACACAGGGACTATGGCTACACCTTC | CASRHRDYGYTF
TRBJ1-4 | TRBD1 | - | TRBV7-9 | TGTGCCAGCAGCTTTGGGACAGGGGGCTTGTCAGATGAAAAACTGTTTTTT | CASSFGTGGLSDEKLFF
TRBJ2-6 | TRBD2 | - | TRBV27 | TGTGCCAGCAGCCCGGGAGGGTTTGGGGCCAACGTCCTGACTTTC | CASSPGGFGANVLTF
TRBJ1-5 | TRBD1 | - | TRBV16 | TGTGCCAGCAGCCAACCGGACAGGGGCCGCAATCAGCCCCAGCATTTT | CASSQPDRGRNQPQHF
TRBJ1-4 | - | - | TRBV29-1 | TGCAGCGTCGGTCGGGCAACTAATGAAAAACTGTTTTTT | CSVGRATNEKLFF
TRBJ2-5 | - | - | TRBV19 | TGTGCCAGTAGTATAGTTGGGCCCACCCAAGAGACCCAGTACTTC | CASSIVGPTQETQYF
TRBJ1-6 | - | once | TRBV29-1 | TGCAGCGTTGGGACCCAGGGTGGAAATTCACCCCTCCACTTT | CSVGTQGGNSPLHF
TRBJ2-3 | TRBD2 | - | TRBV2 | TGTGCCAGCAGTGAATTCGGACTAGCGGCTGGCACAGATACGCAGTATTTT | CASSEFGLAAGTDTQYF
TRBJ2-7 | TRBD1 | - | TRBV5-1 | TGCGCCAGCAGCTTCCAGGGGGCAGGTTACGAGCAGTACTTC | CASSFQGAGYEQYF
TRBJ1-3 | - | - | TRBV5-1 | TGCGCCAGCAGCCCAGGGGCTAACTCTGGAAACACCATATATTTT | CASSPGANSGNTIYF
TRBJ2-4 | - | many | TRBV7-6 | TGTGCCAGCTCTCGGGGGAGCGGGCTAGCCAAAAACATTCAGTACTTC | CASSRGSGLAKNIQYF